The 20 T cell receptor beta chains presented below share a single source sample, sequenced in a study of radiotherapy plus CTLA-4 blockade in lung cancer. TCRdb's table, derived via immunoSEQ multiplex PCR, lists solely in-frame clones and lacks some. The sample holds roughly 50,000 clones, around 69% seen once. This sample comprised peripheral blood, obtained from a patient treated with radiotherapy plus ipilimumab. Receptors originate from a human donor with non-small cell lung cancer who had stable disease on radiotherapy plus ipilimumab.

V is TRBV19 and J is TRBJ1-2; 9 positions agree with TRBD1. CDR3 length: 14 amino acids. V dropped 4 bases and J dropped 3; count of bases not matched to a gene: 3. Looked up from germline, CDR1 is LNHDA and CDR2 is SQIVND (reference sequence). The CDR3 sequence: CASSSGDRDYGYTF. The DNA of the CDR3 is TGTGCCAGTAGTAGCGGGGACAGGGACTATGGCTACACCTTC.

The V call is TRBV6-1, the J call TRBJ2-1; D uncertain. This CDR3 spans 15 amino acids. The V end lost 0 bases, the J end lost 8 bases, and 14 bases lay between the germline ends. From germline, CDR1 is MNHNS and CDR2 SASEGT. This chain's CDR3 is CASSEADPRRHEQFF. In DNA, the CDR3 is TGTGCCAGCAGTGAAGCGGACCCAAGGCGGCATGAGCAGTTCTTC.

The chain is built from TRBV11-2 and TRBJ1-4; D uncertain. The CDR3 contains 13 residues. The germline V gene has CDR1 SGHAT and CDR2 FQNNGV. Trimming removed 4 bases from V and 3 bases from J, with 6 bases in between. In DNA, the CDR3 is TGTGCCAGCAGCTCGGTAGCTAATGAAAAACTGTTTTTT. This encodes CASSSVANEKLFF. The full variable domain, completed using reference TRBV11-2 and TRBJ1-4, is EAGVAQSPRYKIIEKRQSVAFWCNPISGHATLYWYQQILGQGPKLLIQFQNNGVVDDSQLPKDRFSAERLKGVDSTLKIQPAKLEDSAVYLCASSSVANEKLFFGSGTQLSVL.

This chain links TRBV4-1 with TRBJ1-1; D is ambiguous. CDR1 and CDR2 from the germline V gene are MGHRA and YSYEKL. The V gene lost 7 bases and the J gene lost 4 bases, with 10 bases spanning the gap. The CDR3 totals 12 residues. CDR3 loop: CASTSSSTEAFF. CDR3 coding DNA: TGCGCCAGCACCTCGTCTTCCACTGAAGCTTTCTTT.

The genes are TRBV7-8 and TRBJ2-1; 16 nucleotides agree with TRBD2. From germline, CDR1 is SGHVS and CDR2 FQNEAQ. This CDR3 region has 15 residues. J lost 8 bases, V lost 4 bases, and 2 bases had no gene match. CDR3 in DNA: TGTGCCAGCAGCTCAGGGACTAGCGGGGGGGATGAGCAGTTCTTC. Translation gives CASSSGTSGGDEQFF. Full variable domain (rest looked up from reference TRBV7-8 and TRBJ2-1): GAGVSQSPRYKVAKRGQDVALRCDPISGHVSLFWYQQALGQGPEFLTYFQNEAQLDKSGLPSDRFFAERPEGSVSTLKIQRTQQEDSAVYLCASSSGTSGGDEQFFGPGTRLTVL.

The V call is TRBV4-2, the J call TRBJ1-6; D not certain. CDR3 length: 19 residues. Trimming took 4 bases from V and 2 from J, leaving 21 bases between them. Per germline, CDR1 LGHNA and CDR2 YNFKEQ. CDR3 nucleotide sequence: TGTGCCAGCAGCCGAGAAAAAGATAGTGGGCAAACCTATAATTCACCCCTCCACTTT. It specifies CASSREKDSGQTYNSPLHF.

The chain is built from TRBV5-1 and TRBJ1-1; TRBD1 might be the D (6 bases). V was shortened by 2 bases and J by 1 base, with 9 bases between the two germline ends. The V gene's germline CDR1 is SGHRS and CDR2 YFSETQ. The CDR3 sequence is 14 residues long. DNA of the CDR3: TGCGCCAGCAGCTTACAGGGCCCGAACACTGAAGCTTTCTTT. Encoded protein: CASSLQGPNTEAFF. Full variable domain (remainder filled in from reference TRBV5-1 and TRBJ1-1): KAGVTQTPRYLIKTRGQQVTLSCSPISGHRSVSWYQQTPGQGLQFLFEYFSETQRNKGNFPGRFSGRQFSNSRSEMNVSTLELGDSALYLCASSLQGPNTEAFFGQGTRLTVV.

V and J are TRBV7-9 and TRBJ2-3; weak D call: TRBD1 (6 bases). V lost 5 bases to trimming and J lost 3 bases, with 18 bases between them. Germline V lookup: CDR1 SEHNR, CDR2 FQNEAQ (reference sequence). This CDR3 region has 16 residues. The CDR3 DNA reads TGTGCCAGCAGCATCCCATGGGGGCTGCATACAGATACGCAGTATTTT. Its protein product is CASSIPWGLHTDTQYF. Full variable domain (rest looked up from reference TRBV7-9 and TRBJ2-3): DTGVSQNPRHKITKRGQNVTFRCDPISEHNRLYWYRQTLGQGPEFLTYFQNEAQLEKSRLLSDRFSAERPKGSFSTLEIQRTEQGDSAMYLCASSIPWGLHTDTQYFGPGTRLTVL.

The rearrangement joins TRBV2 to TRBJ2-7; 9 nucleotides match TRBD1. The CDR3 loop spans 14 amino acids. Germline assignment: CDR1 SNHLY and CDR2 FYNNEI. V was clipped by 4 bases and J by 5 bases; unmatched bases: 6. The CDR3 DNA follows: TGTGCCAGCAGTGTGGGGACAGGGTTCGACGAGCAGTACTTC. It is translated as CASSVGTGFDEQYF.

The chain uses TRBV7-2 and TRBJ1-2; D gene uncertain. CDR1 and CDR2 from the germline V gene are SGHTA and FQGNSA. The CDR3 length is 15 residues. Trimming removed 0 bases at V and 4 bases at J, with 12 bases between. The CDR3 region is CASSLASGSGYGYTF. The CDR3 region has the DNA TGTGCCAGCAGCTTAGCGTCAGGTAGTGGCTATGGCTACACCTTC.

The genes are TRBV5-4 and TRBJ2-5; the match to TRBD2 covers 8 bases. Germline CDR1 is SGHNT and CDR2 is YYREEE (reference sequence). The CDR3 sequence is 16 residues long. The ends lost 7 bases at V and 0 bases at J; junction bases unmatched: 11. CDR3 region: CASLPGGGGNQETQYF. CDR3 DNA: TGTGCCAGCCTACCGGGTGGCGGGGGGAACCAAGAGACCCAGTACTTC.

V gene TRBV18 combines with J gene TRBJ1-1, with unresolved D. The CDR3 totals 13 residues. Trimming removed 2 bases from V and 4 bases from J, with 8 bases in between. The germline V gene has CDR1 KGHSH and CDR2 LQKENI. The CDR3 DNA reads TGTGCCAGCTCACCAAGAGAGAGCACTGAAGCTTTCTTT. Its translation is CASSPRESTEAFF.

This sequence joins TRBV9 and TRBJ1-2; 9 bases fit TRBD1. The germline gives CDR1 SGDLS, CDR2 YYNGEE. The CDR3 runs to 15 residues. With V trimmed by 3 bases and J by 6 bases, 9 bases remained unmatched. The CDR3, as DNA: TGTGCCAGCAGCGCTGAACAGGGGGCGTATCATGGCTACACCTTC. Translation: CASSAEQGAYHGYTF. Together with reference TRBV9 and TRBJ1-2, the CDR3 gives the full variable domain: DSGVTQTPKHLITATGQRVTLRCSPRSGDLSVYWYQQSLDQGLQFLIQYYNGEERAKGNILERFSAQQFPDLHSELNLSSLELGDSALYFCASSAEQGAYHGYTFGSGTRLTVV.

CDR3 region: CASSEGAAFTEAFF. CDR3 DNA: TGTGCCAGCAGTGAAGGGGCCGCATTCACTGAAGCTTTCTTT. The chain is built from TRBV2 and TRBJ1-1, with D unclear. With 1 base removed from V and 4 bases from J, the gap between germline ends came to 10 bases. The V gene's germline CDR1 is SNHLY and CDR2 FYNNEI. The CDR3 has 14 amino acids.

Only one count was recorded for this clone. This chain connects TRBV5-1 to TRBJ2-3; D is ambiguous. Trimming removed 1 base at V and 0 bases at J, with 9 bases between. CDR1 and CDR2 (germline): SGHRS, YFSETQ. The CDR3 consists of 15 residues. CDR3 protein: CASSLQTSSTDTQYF. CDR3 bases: TGCGCCAGCAGCTTGCAGACTTCTAGCACAGATACGCAGTATTTT.

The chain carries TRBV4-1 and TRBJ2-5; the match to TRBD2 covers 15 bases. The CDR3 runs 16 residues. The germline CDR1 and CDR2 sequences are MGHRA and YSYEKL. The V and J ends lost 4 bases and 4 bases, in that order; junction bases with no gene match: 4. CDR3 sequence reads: CASSRTSGGAAETQYF. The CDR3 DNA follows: TGCGCCAGCAGCCGGACTAGCGGGGGGGCCGCAGAGACCCAGTACTTC.

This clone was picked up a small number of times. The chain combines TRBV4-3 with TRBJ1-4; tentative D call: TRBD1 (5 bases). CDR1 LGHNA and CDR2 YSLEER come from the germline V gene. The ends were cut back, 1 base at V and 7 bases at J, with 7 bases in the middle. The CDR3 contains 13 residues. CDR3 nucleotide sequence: TGCGCCAGCAGCCAAGGGCAGGGTGAAAAACTGTTTTTT. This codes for CASSQGQGEKLFF.

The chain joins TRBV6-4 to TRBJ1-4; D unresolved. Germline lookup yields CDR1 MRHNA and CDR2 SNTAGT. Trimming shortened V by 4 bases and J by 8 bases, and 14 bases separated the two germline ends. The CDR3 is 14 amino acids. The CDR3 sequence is CASSVEANWEKLFF. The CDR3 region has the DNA TGTGCCAGCAGTGTGGAGGCGAATTGGGAAAAACTGTTTTTT.

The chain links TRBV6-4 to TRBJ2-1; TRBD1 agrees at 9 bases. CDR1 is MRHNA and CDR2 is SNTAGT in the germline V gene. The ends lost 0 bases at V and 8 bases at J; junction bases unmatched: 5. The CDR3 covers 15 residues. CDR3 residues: CASSDSGTGRDEQFF. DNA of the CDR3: TGTGCCAGCAGTGACTCCGGGACAGGGAGGGATGAGCAGTTCTTC.

The CDR3 bases are TGCGCCAGCAGGATCAGGCAGGGTACTGAAGCTTTCTTT. Protein product: CASRIRQGTEAFF. The chain couples TRBV10-1 to TRBJ1-1, with D possibly matching TRBD1 (5 bases). From germline, CDR1 is WNHNN and CDR2 SYGVQD (reference sequence). The V gene lost 6 bases and the J gene lost 5 bases, with 13 bases spanning the gap. The CDR3 is made up of 13 amino acids.